A selection of T cell receptor beta chains follows, all from one sample in a study of human T cells and chemical hapten exposure. TCRdb re-called the RACE reads through MiXCR, storing one row per CDR3 protein. The repertoire has around 100,000 distinct CDR3 sequences, approximately 10% of them found once; the top ten carry around 3.5%. The sample consisted of whole blood, taken in connection with sensitization to the hapten diphenylcyclopropenone (DPC). Receptors were obtained from a woman between 35 and 50 years old with alopecia areata. Some clones in this sample may be carry-over from other donors' samples. The CDR3 runs from the conserved cysteine through the conserved F or W. Fields, in order: J gene, clone size, V gene, D gene, CDR3 protein, CDR3 DNA. D genes are given only for firm matches. The size entry is marked missing in some rows and otherwise reads once, few, many or a size class.

TRBJ2-1	.	TRBV5-1	TRBD2	CASSGGLAGSSSYNEQFF	TGCGCCAGCAGTGGGGGACTAGCGGGGTCGAGCTCCTACAATGAGCAGTTCTTC
TRBJ2-1	many	TRBV13	TRBD2	CASSPPTSGTHLCNEQFF	TGTGCCAGCAGCCCACCGACTAGCGGGACCCATCTGTGCAATGAGCAGTTCTTC
TRBJ1-5	few	TRBV30	.	CAWSPRGSNQPQHF	TGTGCCTGGAGTCCCCGTGGGTCAAATCAGCCCCAGCATTTT
TRBJ2-3	many	TRBV6-5	.	CASSYLGTDTQYF	TGTGCCAGCAGCTACCTAGGAACAGATACGCAGTATTTT
TRBJ2-5	.	TRBV29-1	TRBD2	CSVAGTRPSETQYF	TGCAGCGTAGCCGGGACTAGACCTAGTGAGACCCAGTACTTC
TRBJ1-3	many	TRBV29-1	.	CSVDGLDGNTIYF	TGCAGCGTTGATGGGTTGGATGGAAACACCATATATTTT
TRBJ1-2	.	TRBV4-1	TRBD1	CASSQDLVRGEGGYTF	TGCGCCAGCAGCCAAGATCTCGTCAGGGGGGAAGGTGGCTACACCTTC
TRBJ2-3	.	TRBV18	.	CASSYSVLGTDTQYF	TGTGCCAGCTCATATAGCGTTCTCGGCACAGATACGCAGTATTTT
TRBJ2-3	.	TRBV7-3	TRBD1	CASSLGTGSATDTQYF	TGTGCCAGCAGCTTAGGGACAGGTTCCGCCACAGATACGCAGTATTTT
TRBJ1-5	many	TRBV6-5	.	CASSSTSQPQHF	TGTGCCAGCAGCAGCACAAGTCAGCCCCAGCATTTT
TRBJ2-7	.	TRBV28	TRBD1	CASSTGQGVYEQYF	TGTGCCAGCAGTACGGGACAGGGTGTTTACGAGCAGTACTTC
TRBJ2-2	.	TRBV11-3	TRBD2	CASSLDPRRDGRFKRELFF	TGTGCCAGCAGCTTAGACCCCCGAAGGGACGGGAGGTTTAAAAGGGAGCTGTTTTTT
TRBJ2-6	few	TRBV6-2/TRBV6-3	.	CASARRLGSGANVLTF	TGTGCCAGTGCCAGGAGGCTCGGCTCTGGGGCCAACGTCCTGACTTTC
TRBJ2-1	many	TRBV10-3	.	CAHGEDNYNEQFF	TGTGCCCACGGGGAGGACAATTACAATGAGCAGTTCTTC
TRBJ2-4	.	TRBV7-2	TRBD2	CASSFRAGGGNIQYF	TGTGCCAGCAGCTTTAGAGCGGGAGGCGGAAACATTCAGTACTTC
TRBJ1-1	.	TRBV28	TRBD1	CASSPGTGKNTEAFF	TGTGCCAGCAGCCCCGGGACAGGGAAGAACACTGAAGCTTTCTTT
TRBJ1-4	many	TRBV7-6	.	CASSLVPWLPSEKLFF	TGTGCCAGCAGCTTAGTCCCCTGGCTCCCCAGTGAAAAACTGTTTTTT
TRBJ2-5	few	TRBV6-6	.	CASSFGGGGGETQYF	TGTGCCAGCAGCTTTGGCGGCGGGGGCGGTGAGACCCAGTACTTC
TRBJ2-5	few	TRBV20-1	.	CSAVATQNQETQYF	TGCAGTGCTGTAGCCACCCAGAACCAAGAGACCCAGTACTTC
TRBJ2-2	.	TRBV29-1	TRBD1	CSAGPGQGATGELFF	TGCAGCGCCGGGCCGGGACAGGGGGCCACCGGGGAGCTGTTTTTT
TRBJ2-2	few	TRBV5-4	.	CASSRDGRATGELFF	TGTGCCAGCAGCCGGGATGGCAGGGCCACCGGGGAGCTGTTTTTT
TRBJ2-1	.	TRBV29-1	.	CSGGNEQFF	TGCAGTGGAGGGAATGAGCAGTTCTTC
TRBJ2-7	many	TRBV5-4	.	CASSLNRGEQYF	TGTGCCAGCAGCTTGAATCGGGGCGAGCAGTACTTC
TRBJ2-2	few	TRBV12-3/TRBV12-4	.	CANSGKGSNTGELFF	TGTGCCAACTCGGGGAAAGGGTCGAACACCGGGGAGCTGTTTTTT
TRBJ1-1	many	TRBV27	.	CASSLQPGYTEAFF	TGTGCCAGCAGTTTACAGCCGGGTTACACTGAAGCTTTCTTT
TRBJ1-3	.	TRBV25-1	TRBD1	CASCLTGLGNTIYF	TGTGCCAGCTGCCTGACAGGGCTTGGAAACACCATATATTTT
TRBJ1-1	.	TRBV24-1	TRBD1	CATSEATGLNTEAFF	TGTGCCACCAGTGAAGCGACAGGGTTGAACACTGAAGCTTTCTTT
TRBJ2-7	few	TRBV20-1	.	CSAPRPFAPDEQYF	TGCAGTGCTCCCCGGCCATTTGCCCCCGACGAGCAGTACTTC